This T cell receptor beta chain was found in a study of a mutant IDH1 vaccine in newly diagnosed glioma. The overall study: Once 4-6 weeks had passed after radiotherapy alone, vaccination started, or it started with temozolomide cycles. Study outcomes and limitations: Pseudoprogression showed no apparent link to changes in top peripheral T cell clonotypes.

Using immunoSEQ multiplex PCR, the repertoire was profiled, and TCRdb retains in-frame clones only, with some absent. The sample carries tens of thousands of clones, roughly nine tenths recorded once. With regard to this clone: What it binds is unknown.

The germline V and J ends were trimmed by 0 bases and 7 bases, with 15 bases remaining between them. CDR3 length equals 15 residues. CDR1 is MNHEY, CDR2 SVGAGI, per germline. The time point was: week 5, during vaccination. Every vaccine dose comprised 300 ug of mutant IDH1 20-mer peptide plus topical imiquimod. V is TRBV6-5 and J is TRBJ1-1; D unresolved. This TCR was recovered from a woman aged 45 to 65 with glioma. The sequenced sample was PBMCs, obtained from a glioma patient whose treatment included an IDH1 peptide vaccine. The CDR3 sequence is CASSYSVGQPYEAFF. The CDR3 DNA sequence: TGTGCCAGCAGTTACTCGGTTGGCCAGCCTTATGAAGCTTTCTTT.